This is a list of T cell receptor beta chains from one sample in a study of naive and memory T cell subsets. TCRdb re-called the 5' RACE reads with MiXCR, one entry per CDR3 protein. The sample has about 56,000 distinct CDR3 sequences; more than 7.5% are singletons. The receptor set was obtained from a female donor in good health. The CDR3 runs from the conserved cysteine through the conserved F or W. D genes are given only for firm matches. Some rows have no size entry. The others give once, few or many, or a class for an expanded clone.

V gene	CDR3 length	D gene	J gene	clone size	CDR3 DNA	CDR3 protein
TRBV14	15	TRBD1	TRBJ1-4	few	TGTGCCAGCAGACAGACAGGGGAGTTAGCCGAAAAACTGTTTTTT	CASRQTGELAEKLFF
TRBV18	13	-	TRBJ1-4	many	TGTGCCAGCTCACCACGGACTAATGAAAAACTGTTTTTT	CASSPRTNEKLFF
TRBV19	13	-	TRBJ2-7	many	TGTGCCAGTAGTCGTGACCATCCCTACGAGCAGTACTTC	CASSRDHPYEQYF
TRBV24-1	16	TRBD2	TRBJ2-3	few	TGTGCCACCAGTGACGCTACTAGCGGGGGAGCAGATACGCAGTATTTT	CATSDATSGGADTQYF
TRBV27	15	TRBD1	TRBJ2-7	-	TGTGCCAGCAGTTCGCCCGGGACAGGGGACCACGAGCAGTACTTC	CASSSPGTGDHEQYF
TRBV20-1	12	-	TRBJ1-5	few	TGCAGTGCTAGACTCGGGAATCAGCCCCAGCATTTT	CSARLGNQPQHF
TRBV7-3	15	TRBD2	TRBJ2-2	-	TGTGCCAGCAGCGCCGGACTAGCGGGGACTGGGGAGCTGTTTTTT	CASSAGLAGTGELFF
TRBV18	14	-	TRBJ1-4	few	TGTGCCAGCTCTTATGACGGTTCACATGAAAAACTGTTTTTT	CASSYDGSHEKLFF
TRBV29-1	14	-	TRBJ1-2	-	TGCAGCGTTGCAGTAACAGGGCCTAACTATGGCAACACCTTC	CSVAVTGPNYGNTF
TRBV4-2	15	-	TRBJ2-1	-	TGTGCCAGCAGCCAAGGGCCGGGACCGGCGGGTGAGCAGTTCTTC	CASSQGPGPAGEQFF
TRBV2	12	-	TRBJ1-2	-	TGTGCCAGCAGTGCCAGGTCCTATGGCTACACCTTC	CASSARSYGYTF
TRBV5-4	15	-	TRBJ2-7	few	TGTGCCAGCAGTTACGGACCCCCGAGCTCCTACGAGCAGTACTTC	CASSYGPPSSYEQYF
TRBV19	14	-	TRBJ1-1	many	TGTGCCAGTAGTCCGGCCTCGGGCTACACTGAAGCTTTCTTT	CASSPASGYTEAFF
TRBV30	12	-	TRBJ1-1	-	TGTGCCTGCGCGGGGGGTAGCACTGAAGCTTTCTTT	CACAGGSTEAFF
TRBV28	12	-	TRBJ2-1	-	TGTGCCAGCGGCGGAGAGTACAATGAGCAGTTCTTC	CASGGEYNEQFF
TRBV6-5	15	-	TRBJ2-6	few	TGTGCCAGCAGTTACTCGAGTGGTAGGGCCAACGTCCTGACTTTC	CASSYSSGRANVLTF
TRBV4-2	13	-	TRBJ2-3	many	TGTGCCAGCAGCCAAACCACCACAGATACGCAGTATTTT	CASSQTTTDTQYF
TRBV7-9	16	-	TRBJ1-1	few	TGTGCCAGCAGCTTAGGGTCGGTAAATCTAAGGACTGAAGCTTTCTTT	CASSLGSVNLRTEAFF
TRBV10-3	16	-	TRBJ1-6	many	TGTGCCATCAGTGAGCCGAGAGGGGGGGCTAATTCACCCCTCCACTTT	CAISEPRGGANSPLHF
TRBV6-5	14	TRBD2	TRBJ2-3	few	TGTGCCAGCAGTGGCGGGGGGCTCACAGATACGCAGTATTTT	CASSGGGLTDTQYF
TRBV30	11	-	TRBJ1-1	few	TGTGCCTGGAGTGTCTCGGTGTGGGCTTTCTTT	CAWSVSVWAFF
TRBV20-1	12	-	TRBJ1-5	many	TGCAGTGCTAGGGGCCCACAGGGTCCCCAGCATTTT	CSARGPQGPQHF
TRBV28	13	TRBD1	TRBJ1-1	many	TGTGCCAGCAGTTCCTCAGGGGGCACTGAAGCTTTCTTT	CASSSSGGTEAFF
TRBV7-3	15	TRBD2	TRBJ2-1	many	TGTGCCAGCAGCTTAGGGCTAGCGGGGAACAATGAGCAGTTCTTC	CASSLGLAGNNEQFF
TRBV13	16	-	TRBJ1-4	-	TGTGCCAGCAGCTTAGCTCAGGGATCAACTAATGAAAAACTGTTTTTT	CASSLAQGSTNEKLFF
TRBV20-1	12	TRBD2	TRBJ2-1	many	TGCAGTGCTTGGAGCGGGGGGAATGAGCAGTTCTTC	CSAWSGGNEQFF
TRBV28	15	TRBD1	TRBJ1-2	-	TGTGCCAGCAGTTTTTTGGCCAGGGGGATTGGAGGCTACACCTTC	CASSFLARGIGGYTF
TRBV4-3	17	-	TRBJ1-2	-	TGCGCCAGCAGCCAAGAGTCCATAACCCGGGGCCACTATGGCGACACCTTC	CASSQESITRGHYGDTF
TRBV25-1	12	-	TRBJ2-1	few	TGTGCCAGCAGTGTTAGACTCAATGAGCAGTTCTTC	CASSVRLNEQFF
TRBV28	11	-	TRBJ1-2	many	TGTGCCAGCAGCAACCGCTATGGCTACACCTTC	CASSNRYGYTF
TRBV3-1	12	-	TRBJ2-3	-	TGTGCCAGCAGCCCCTCTCTAGATACGCAGTATTTT	CASSPSLDTQYF
TRBV2	13	TRBD2	TRBJ2-5	many	TGTGCCCTGGATCGGGGGGGGCAAGAGACCCAGTACTTC	CALDRGGQETQYF
TRBV28	15	-	TRBJ2-7	few	TGTGCCAGCAGTTCTCAGGGGCCTCGTACCCACGAGCAGTACTTC	CASSSQGPRTHEQYF
TRBV3-2	18	-	TRBJ1-5	few	TGTGCCAGCACCCAAATTGAGGACGGCGGTGAGGGCAATCAGCCCCAGCATTTT	CASTQIEDGGEGNQPQHF
TRBV7-3	13	-	TRBJ1-1	many	TGTGCCAGCAGCCCCCAGCCCAGGTCTGAAGCTTTCTTT	CASSPQPRSEAFF
TRBV18	16	-	TRBJ1-4	many	TGTGCCAGCTCGCCCCAGGCCCCTGCAACTAATGAAAAACTGTTTTTT	CASSPQAPATNEKLFF
TRBV7-2	18	-	TRBJ2-3	-	TGTGCCAGCAGCTTAGTCCCCCCTTTGGCGGGGGCCACAGATACGCAGTATTTT	CASSLVPPLAGATDTQYF
TRBV20-1	17	TRBD1	TRBJ1-5	many	TGCAGTGCTAGAGGGTCCGGGGGCAGGGGGAGCAATCAGCCCCAGCATTTT	CSARGSGGRGSNQPQHF
TRBV4-3	16	TRBD1	TRBJ1-4	many	TGCGCCAGCAGCCAAGTGTGGGACAGTCCTAATGAAAAACTGTTTTTT	CASSQVWDSPNEKLFF
TRBV5-1	14	-	TRBJ2-3	-	TGCGCCAGCAGCTTGGAGGCGCTGACAGATACGCAGTATTTT	CASSLEALTDTQYF
TRBV12-3/TRBV12-4	15	-	TRBJ1-2	many	TGTGCCAGCAGCCAGCGGCAGGGAGGTATCTATGGCTACACCTTC	CASSQRQGGIYGYTF